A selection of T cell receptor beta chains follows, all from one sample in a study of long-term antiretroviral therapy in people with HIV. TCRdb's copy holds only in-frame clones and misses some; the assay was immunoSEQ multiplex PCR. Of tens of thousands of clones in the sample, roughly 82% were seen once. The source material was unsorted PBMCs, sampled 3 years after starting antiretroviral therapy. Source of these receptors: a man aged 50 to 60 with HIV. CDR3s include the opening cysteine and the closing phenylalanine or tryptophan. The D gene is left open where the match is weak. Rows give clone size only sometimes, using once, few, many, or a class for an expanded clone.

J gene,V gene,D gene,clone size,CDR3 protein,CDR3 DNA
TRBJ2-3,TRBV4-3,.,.,CASSQDRALDTQYF,TGCGCCAGCAGCCAAGACCGGGCCTTGGATACGCAGTATTTT
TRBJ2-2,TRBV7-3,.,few,CASSLTGNTGELFF,TGTGCCAGCAGCTTGACAGGGAACACCGGGGAGCTGTTTTTT
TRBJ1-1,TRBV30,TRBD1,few,CAWSDAQGRGWTEAFF,TGTGCCTGGAGTGACGCCCAAGGCAGGGGGTGGACTGAAGCTTTCTTT
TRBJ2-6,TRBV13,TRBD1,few,CASSQRQGRTSGANVLTF,TGTGCCAGCAGCCAGCGACAGGGCCGAACGTCTGGGGCCAACGTCCTGACTTTC
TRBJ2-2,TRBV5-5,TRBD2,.,CASSFLLSGSVTGELFF,TGTGCCAGCAGCTTTCTTTTGAGCGGGAGCGTCACCGGGGAGCTGTTTTTT
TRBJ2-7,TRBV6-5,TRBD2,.,CASSYSILAGSYEQYF,TGTGCCAGCAGTTACTCGATACTAGCGGGCTCCTACGAGCAGTACTTC
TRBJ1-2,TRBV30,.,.,CAWSPTNYGYTF,TGTGCCTGGAGTCCCACTAACTATGGCTACACCTTC
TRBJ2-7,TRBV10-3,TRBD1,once,CAISVGGLNEQYF,TGTGCCATCAGTGTAGGGGGCCTGAACGAGCAGTACTTC
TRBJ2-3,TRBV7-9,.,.,CASTPRGGTMGDTQYF,TGTGCCAGCACCCCCCGCGGAGGGACAATGGGGGATACGCAGTATTTT
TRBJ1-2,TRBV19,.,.,CASSSDGGLGGSYTF,TGTGCCAGTAGTTCAGACGGGGGCCTAGGAGGTAGCTACACCTTC
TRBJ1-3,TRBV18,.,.,CASSHLTGPSGNTIYF,TGTGCCAGCTCTCACCTAACAGGGCCGTCTGGAAACACCATATATTTT